This entry concerns a single TCR beta chain. Produced via immunoSEQ multiplex PCR; TCRdb's table is partial and in-frame only. The top ten clones hold around 25% of a sample with around 32,000 clones, roughly four fifths of them seen once. The data stem from a study of radiotherapy plus CTLA-4 blockade in lung cancer. The CDR3 is made up of 14 amino acids. With 5 bases removed from V and 4 bases from J, the gap between germline ends came to 14 bases. CDR1 is ENHRY, CDR2 SYGVKD, per germline. Sequencing used peripheral blood, obtained from a patient treated with radiotherapy plus ipilimumab. The V gene is TRBV10-3, the J gene TRBJ1-2, with D perhaps TRBD1 (5 bases). The clonotype originates from a human donor with non-small cell lung cancer that progressed on radiotherapy plus ipilimumab. For the CDR3, the DNA is TGTGCCATCAGTACAAAGCGGGACCCCTATGGCTACACCTTC. This sequence encodes CAISTKRDPYGYTF.